Presented here are 30 T cell receptor beta chains from one specimen sequenced in a study of blood T cells in healthy people across ages. A sample-barcoded 5' primer and a J-beta primer mix were used in a second PCR of roughly 6 to 12 cycles. TCRdb independently ran MiXCR on the 5' RACE reads; one entry per CDR3 protein. The repertoire includes 550,000 to 700,000 distinct CDR3 sequences, 27% of them detected once, and about 18% sits in the top ten. The sequenced material came from blood. Every receptor here comes from a woman in her seventies in good health.

The chain has TRBV7-3 and TRBJ2-1, with D tentatively TRBD2 (6 bases). CDR1 is SGHTA, CDR2 FQGTGA, per germline. The V gene lost 3 bases and the J gene lost 1 base, with 13 bases spanning the gap. This CDR3 region has 16 residues. The CDR3 loop is CASSLFLAFSYNEQFF. In nucleotides, the CDR3 is TGTGCCAGCAGCTTGTTCCTAGCGTTTTCCTACAATGAGCAGTTCTTC.

The chain has TRBV5-6 and TRBJ1-5; perhaps TRBD1 as D (5 bases). The V end lost 3 bases, the J end lost 0 bases, and 19 bases lay between the germline ends. Germline-derived CDR1 and CDR2 are SGHDT and YYEEEE. The CDR3 is 18 amino acids. CDR3 sequence (DNA): TGTGCCAGCAGCTCCAATCGACAGATACCTTATAGCAATCAGCCCCAGCATTTT. Translating it yields CASSSNRQIPYSNQPQHF.

This clonotype has only a few counts. This chain joins TRBV9 and TRBJ2-5; 8 bases are a match to TRBD1. V lost 0 bases and J lost 7; bases outside the gene matches: 17. The CDR3 has 18 amino acids. Looked up from germline, CDR1 is SGDLS and CDR2 is YYNGEE. The CDR3: CASSVDPGTGLLGSTQYF. The CDR3 DNA is TGTGCCAGCAGCGTAGATCCCGGGACAGGCCTTCTCGGTTCGACCCAGTACTTC.

This clonotype was observed a handful of times. This chain links TRBV7-9 with TRBJ2-2; 7 nucleotides line up with TRBD1. The CDR3 loop spans 14 amino acids. Per germline, CDR1 SEHNR and CDR2 FQNEAQ (reference sequence). V lost 2 bases and J lost 6; bases outside the gene matches: 3. The CDR3 region is CASSLHTGAGELFF. The CDR3 region has the DNA TGTGCCAGCAGCTTACATACAGGGGCCGGGGAGCTGTTTTTT.

The rearrangement uses TRBV27 and TRBJ2-1; D unresolved. Trimming left V 3 bases short and J 8 bases short, with 5 bases between. Germline-derived CDR1 and CDR2 are MNHEY and SMNVEV (reference sequence). The CDR3 has 11 residues. CDR3 DNA: TGTGCCAGCAGTTTCCAAGATGAGCAGTTCTTC. This encodes CASSFQDEQFF.

This chain connects TRBV29-1 to TRBJ1-1; TRBD1 is a possible D gene (5 bases). Per the germline V gene, CDR1 is SQVTM and CDR2 is ANQGSEA. The CDR3 length is 14 residues. V dropped 5 bases and J dropped 5 bases, with 18 bases sitting between them. The CDR3 protein is CSVNRPYGATEAFF. The CDR3 region has the DNA TGCAGCGTTAATCGCCCTTATGGGGCAACTGAAGCTTTCTTT.

The chain recombines TRBV12-3 or TRBV12-4 with TRBJ2-2; 7 nucleotides match TRBD1. The V gene end was trimmed by 0 bases and the J gene end by 9 bases; junction bases not matched to a gene: 7. CDR3 length: 15 residues. The CDR3, as DNA: TGTGCCAGCAGTTTAGCGCCAGGGGGAGTCCGGGAGCTGTTTTTT. The encoded protein is CASSLAPGGVRELFF.

The genes are TRBV4-3 and TRBJ2-2; TRBD2 aligns across 10 bases. The CDR3 is 17 amino acids. Trimming cost V 5 bases and J 5 bases; bases outside gene matches: 11. The germline CDR1 and CDR2 sequences are LGHNA and YSLEER. The CDR3 nucleotides read TGCGCCAGCAGCGCCCGATGGGCTAGCGGGGGTACCGGGGAGCTGTTTTTT. Translated: CASSARWASGGTGELFF.

The chain recombines TRBV6-2 or TRBV6-3 with TRBJ2-7; a possible D gene is TRBD2 (7 bases). The J call may be in error: the DNA end matches TRBJ2-1 better. CDR1 MNHEY and CDR2 SVGEGT come from the germline V gene. CDR3 size: 11 residues. This CDR3 reads CAGGDYNEQFF. CDR3 DNA sequence: TGTGCAGGGGGGGATTACAATGAGCAGTTCTTC.

This clonotype has more than one count but fewer than ten. CDR3 loop: CASSERQGRSYEQYF. The CDR3 DNA sequence: TGCGCCAGCAGCGAAAGGCAGGGGCGCTCCTACGAGCAGTACTTC. V and J are TRBV4-3 and TRBJ2-5, with D possibly TRBD1 on 6 matching bases. The J call may be mistaken, given a closer DNA end match to TRBJ2-7. Per germline, CDR1 LGHNA and CDR2 YSLEER. This CDR3 has 15 residues.

The V call is TRBV20-1, the J call TRBJ1-1; 9 nucleotides agree with TRBD1. The length of the CDR3 is 16 residues. Germline assignment: CDR1 DFQATT and CDR2 SNEGSKA (reference sequence). Trimming cost V 0 bases and J 0 bases; bases outside gene matches: 5. The CDR3 nucleotides read TGCAGTGCTAGAGACTCCGGGACAGGGATGAACACTGAAGCTTTCTTT. It translates to CSARDSGTGMNTEAFF.

J is TRBJ2-5 and V is TRBV29-1; tentatively, D is TRBD1 (6 bases). The CDR3 has 12 residues. Germline loops: CDR1 SQVTM, CDR2 ANQGSEA. The V end lost 8 bases, the J end lost 3 bases, and 13 bases lay between the germline ends. The CDR3 loop is CSTSGVEETQYF. The CDR3 coding sequence is TGCAGCACCTCAGGGGTGGAAGAGACCCAGTACTTC.

There are a few counts of this clonotype. The chain has TRBV12-3 or TRBV12-4 and TRBJ2-1; 13 nucleotides align to TRBD2. The CDR3 has 15 residues. Trimming took 5 bases from V and 9 from J; bases not matched to a gene: 7. The CDR3 sequence is CASSPSGLAGAEQFF. CDR3 nucleotides: TGTGCCAGCAGTCCCTCCGGACTAGCGGGGGCTGAGCAGTTCTTC.

The V gene is TRBV2, the J gene TRBJ1-1; weak D call: TRBD1 (6 bases). Per the germline V gene, CDR1 is SNHLY and CDR2 is FYNNEI. CDR3 length equals 15 residues. The V end was cut by 3 bases, the J end by 1 base, with 12 bases between. The DNA of the CDR3 is TGTGCCAGCAGTGACAGGACAGTGAGGAACACTGAAGCTTTCTTT. It yields the protein CASSDRTVRNTEAFF. Full variable domain (remainder filled in from reference TRBV2 and TRBJ1-1): EPEVTQTPSHQVTQMGQEVILRCVPISNHLYFYWYRQILGQKVEFLVSFYNNEISEKSEIFDDQFSVERPDGSNFTLKIRSTKLEDSAMYFCASSDRTVRNTEAFFGQGTRLTVV.

The V and J genes are TRBV28 and TRBJ1-5; unclear D gene. This CDR3 has 12 residues. V gave up 7 bases and J gave up 4 bases, with 8 bases separating them. Germline V gives CDR1 MDHEN, CDR2 SYDVKM. CDR3 nucleotides: TGTGCCAGCAATCGGTCTAATCAGCCCCAGCATTTT. This translates into CASNRSNQPQHF.

The rearrangement joins TRBV7-2 to TRBJ2-7, with a tentative D call TRBD1 (5 bases). The germline CDR1 and CDR2 sequences are SGHTA and FQGNSA. V dropped 5 bases and J dropped 2 bases, with 10 bases sitting between them. CDR3 size: 13 residues. The CDR3 here is CASSPQAPYEQYF. In DNA form, the CDR3 reads TGTGCCAGCAGCCCACAGGCCCCCTACGAGCAGTACTTC. The complete variable domain, with remaining parts taken from reference TRBV7-2 and TRBJ2-7, reads GAGVSQSPSNKVTEKGKDVELRCDPISGHTALYWYRQSLGQGLEFLIYFQGNSAPDKSGLPSDRFSAERTGGSVSTLTIQRTQQEDSAVYLCASSPQAPYEQYFGPGTRLTVT.

This clonotype was counted a few times. The chain has TRBV20-1 and TRBJ2-5; D is unresolved. CDR1 and CDR2 (germline): DFQATT, SNEGSKA (reference sequence). This CDR3 region has 12 residues. Trimming removed 5 bases at V and 2 bases at J, with 9 bases between. The CDR3 is CSAAYYQETQYF. The CDR3 DNA sequence: TGCAGTGCTGCCTACTATCAAGAGACCCAGTACTTC.

This clonotype was counted a few times. CDR3 in amino acids: CASGSPNREHQPQHF. The CDR3 DNA sequence: TGTGCTAGTGGTTCGCCTAACAGGGAACATCAGCCCCAGCATTTT. The rearrangement links TRBV12-5 to TRBJ1-5; D perhaps matches TRBD1 (6 bases). V dropped 4 bases and J dropped 5 bases, with 15 bases sitting between them. This CDR3 comprises 15 residues. Germline V gene sequence: CDR1 LGHNT, CDR2 FRNRAP.

This clonotype appeared a few times. This chain uses TRBV5-1 with TRBJ1-1; TRBD1 aligns across 9 bases. The CDR3 runs 20 residues. The J segment lost 5 bases and the V segment lost 0 bases, leaving 20 bases of the junction unmatched. Germline CDR1 reads SGHRS; CDR2 reads YFSETQ. The DNA of the CDR3 is TGCGCCAGCAGCTTGGCTGGAGGGCGGACAGGGGTTTCAGTAGAAACTGAAGCTTTCTTT. Translation gives CASSLAGGRTGVSVETEAFF.

This chain uses TRBV20-1 with TRBJ1-4, with D uncertain. The V end was cut by 0 bases, the J end by 1 base, with 3 bases between. Germline V gene data show CDR1 as DFQATT and CDR2 as SNEGSKA (reference sequence). The CDR3 consists of 13 residues. The CDR3 bases are TGCAGTGCTAGAGAGGGAACTAATGAAAAACTGTTTTTT. It translates to CSAREGTNEKLFF.

This clonotype was recorded at least ten times. The chain couples TRBV7-2 to TRBJ1-4; 7 nucleotides line up with TRBD1. The germline gives CDR1 SGHTA, CDR2 FQGNSA. V was clipped by 2 bases and J by 4 bases; unmatched bases: 4. The CDR3 is 15 amino acids. CDR3 region: CASSLSGTDNEKLFF. DNA for the CDR3: TGTGCCAGCAGCTTATCCGGGACAGATAATGAAAAACTGTTTTTT.

The chain combines TRBV20-1 with TRBJ1-2, with unresolved D. Trimming took off 3 bases at V and 4 bases at J, with 12 bases between the two ends. Germline values: CDR1 DFQATT, CDR2 SNEGSKA (reference sequence). The CDR3 loop spans 13 amino acids. The CDR3 spells CSASYAQGYGYTF. CDR3 coding DNA: TGCAGTGCTAGTTACGCCCAAGGCTATGGCTACACCTTC.

This clonotype occurred many times. The chain uses TRBV7-2 and TRBJ2-5, with no clear D. Between the trimmed V and J ends, which lost 3 bases and 4 bases, there was a span of 6 bases. Per germline, CDR1 SGHTA and CDR2 FQGNSA. This CDR3 is built from 12 residues. The CDR3 protein is CASSFFGETQYF. In DNA, the CDR3 is TGTGCCAGCAGCTTCTTCGGAGAGACCCAGTACTTC.

Only a few counts were recorded for this clonotype. V usage is TRBV4-3 and J usage is TRBJ1-4; the match to TRBD1 covers 7 bases. CDR3 length: 15 amino acids. Unmatched junction bases numbered 4, after V lost 4 bases and J lost 2 bases. CDR1 and CDR2 (germline): LGHNA, YSLEER. CDR3 protein: CASSRKGATNEKLFF. The CDR3 nucleotides read TGCGCCAGCAGCCGAAAGGGGGCGACTAATGAAAAACTGTTTTTT.

The chain employs TRBV29-1 and TRBJ2-1, with D perhaps TRBD1 (5 bases). The V gene lost 7 bases and the J gene lost 5 bases, with 15 bases spanning the gap. Germline values: CDR1 SQVTM, CDR2 ANQGSEA. The CDR3 covers 13 residues. For the CDR3, the DNA is TGCAGCGAAGCCAGGGTCCCCCACAATGAGCAGTTCTTC. Residues: CSEARVPHNEQFF.

This clonotype was seen at least ten times. The CDR3 nucleotides are TGTGCCAGCAGCTCCCAGGGACTCACCCAAGAGACCCAGTACTTC. This sequence encodes CASSSQGLTQETQYF. This sequence joins TRBV7-2 and TRBJ2-5; the D gene is possibly TRBD2 (6 bases). This CDR3 has 15 amino acids. Trimming removed 4 bases at V and 1 base at J, with 13 bases between. CDR1 and CDR2 from the germline V gene are SGHTA and FQGNSA.

The genes are TRBV3-1 and TRBJ2-5, with 11 bases lining up with TRBD2. Germline V gene lookup returns CDR1 LGHDT and CDR2 YNNKEL (reference sequence). With V trimmed by 0 bases and J by 2 bases, 5 bases remained unmatched. This CDR3 is built from 17 residues. The CDR3 loop reads CASSQDGRLAGQETQYF. As DNA, the CDR3 is TGTGCCAGCAGCCAAGATGGCAGACTAGCGGGGCAAGAGACCCAGTACTTC.

This clonotype was detected only a few times. This chain joins TRBV6-2 or TRBV6-3 and TRBJ1-2; no clear D gene. The CDR3 covers 13 residues. Trimming left V 5 bases short and J 2 bases short, with 9 bases between. Germline V gene sequence: CDR1 MNHEY, CDR2 SVGEGT. The CDR3 nucleotides read TGTGCCAGCAGTGACCCACCGAACTATGGCTACACCTTC. The encoded protein is CASSDPPNYGYTF.

The chain combines TRBV5-1 with TRBJ2-5; tentatively, D is TRBD1 (7 bases). V lost 8 bases and J lost 1, with 21 bases in between. Germline V gene sequence: CDR1 SGHRS, CDR2 YFSETQ. The length of the CDR3 is 16 residues. The CDR3 DNA sequence: TGCGCCAGTAATCTCGGAGGGGGCGGTCTCCAAGAGACCCAGTACTTC. Protein product: CASNLGGGGLQETQYF. Using reference TRBV5-1 and TRBJ2-5 for the parts outside the CDR3, the full variable domain is KAGVTQTPRYLIKTRGQQVTLSCSPISGHRSVSWYQQTPGQGLQFLFEYFSETQRNKGNFPGRFSGRQFSNSRSEMNVSTLELGDSALYLCASNLGGGGLQETQYFGPGTRLLVL.

This chain uses TRBV7-2 with TRBJ1-1; no definite D call. Trimming stripped 8 bases from V and 0 bases from J, with 10 bases between. The CDR3 is 13 amino acids. Germline CDR1 and CDR2: SGHTA and FQGNSA. CDR3 protein: CASGNELNTEAFF. The CDR3 bases are TGTGCCAGCGGGAACGAATTGAACACTGAAGCTTTCTTT.